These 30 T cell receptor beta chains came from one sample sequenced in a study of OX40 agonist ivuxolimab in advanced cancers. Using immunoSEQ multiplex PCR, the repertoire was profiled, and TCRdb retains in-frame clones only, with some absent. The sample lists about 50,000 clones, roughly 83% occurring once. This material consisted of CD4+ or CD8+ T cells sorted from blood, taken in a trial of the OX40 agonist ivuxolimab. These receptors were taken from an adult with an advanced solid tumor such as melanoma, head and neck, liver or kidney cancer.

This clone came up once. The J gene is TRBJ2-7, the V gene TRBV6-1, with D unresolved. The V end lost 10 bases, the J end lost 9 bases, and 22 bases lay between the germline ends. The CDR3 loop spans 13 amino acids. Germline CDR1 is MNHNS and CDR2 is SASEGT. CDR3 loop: CATHTVQWEWQYF. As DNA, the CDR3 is TGTGCCACCCACACGGTACAGTGGGAATGGCAGTACTTC.

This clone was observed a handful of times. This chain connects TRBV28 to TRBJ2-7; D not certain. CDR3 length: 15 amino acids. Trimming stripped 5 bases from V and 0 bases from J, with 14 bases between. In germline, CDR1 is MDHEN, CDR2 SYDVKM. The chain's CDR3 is CASSRVAGNSYEQYF. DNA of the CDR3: TGTGCCAGCAGTCGGGTGGCAGGCAACTCCTACGAGCAGTACTTC.

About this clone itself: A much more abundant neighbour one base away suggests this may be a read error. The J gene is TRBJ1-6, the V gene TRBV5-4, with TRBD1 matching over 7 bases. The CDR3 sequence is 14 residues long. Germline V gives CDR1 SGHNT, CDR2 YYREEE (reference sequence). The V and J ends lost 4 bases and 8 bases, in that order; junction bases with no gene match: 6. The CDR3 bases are TGTGCCAGCAGCCAGGGGGGGTTTGATTCACCCCTCCACTTT. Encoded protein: CASSQGGFDSPLHF.

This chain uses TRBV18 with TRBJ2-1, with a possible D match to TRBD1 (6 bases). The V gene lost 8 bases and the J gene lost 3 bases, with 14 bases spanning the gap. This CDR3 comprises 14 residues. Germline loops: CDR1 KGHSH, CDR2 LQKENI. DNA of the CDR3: TGTGCCAGCCATACAGGGTTGGACTACAATGAGCAGTTCTTC. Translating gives CASHTGLDYNEQFF.

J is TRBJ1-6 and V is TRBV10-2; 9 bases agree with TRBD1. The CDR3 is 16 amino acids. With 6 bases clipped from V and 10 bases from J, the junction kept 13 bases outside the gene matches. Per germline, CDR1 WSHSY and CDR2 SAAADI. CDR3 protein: CASRSPRTGEGSPLHF. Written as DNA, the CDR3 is TGCGCCAGCAGATCCCCCCGGACAGGGGAAGGATCACCCCTCCACTTT.

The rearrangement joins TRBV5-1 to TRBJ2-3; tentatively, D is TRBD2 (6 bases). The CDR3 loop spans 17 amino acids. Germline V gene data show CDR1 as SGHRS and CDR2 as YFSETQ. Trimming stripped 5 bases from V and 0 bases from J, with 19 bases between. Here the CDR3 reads CASRAMGGWFSTDTQYF. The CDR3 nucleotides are TGCGCCAGCAGAGCCATGGGAGGTTGGTTTAGCACAGATACGCAGTATTTT.

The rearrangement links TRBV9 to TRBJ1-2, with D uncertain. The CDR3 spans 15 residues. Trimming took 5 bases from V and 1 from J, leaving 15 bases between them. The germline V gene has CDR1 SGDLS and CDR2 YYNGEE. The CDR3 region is CASSDVRGFNYGYTF. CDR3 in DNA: TGTGCCAGCAGTGACGTAAGAGGATTTAACTATGGCTACACCTTC.

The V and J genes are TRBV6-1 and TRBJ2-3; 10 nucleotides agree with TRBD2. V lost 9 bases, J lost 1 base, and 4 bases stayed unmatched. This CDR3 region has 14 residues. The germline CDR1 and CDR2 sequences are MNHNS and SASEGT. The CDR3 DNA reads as TGTGCCAGTTCAACTAGCGGGGGCACAGATACGCAGTATTTT. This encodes CASSTSGGTDTQYF.

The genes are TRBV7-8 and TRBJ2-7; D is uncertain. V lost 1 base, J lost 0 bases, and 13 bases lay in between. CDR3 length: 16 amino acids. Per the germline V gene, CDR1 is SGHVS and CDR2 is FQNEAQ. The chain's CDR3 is CASSLGSMLSSYEQYF. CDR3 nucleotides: TGTGCCAGCAGCTTAGGTAGCATGCTGAGCTCCTACGAGCAGTACTTC.

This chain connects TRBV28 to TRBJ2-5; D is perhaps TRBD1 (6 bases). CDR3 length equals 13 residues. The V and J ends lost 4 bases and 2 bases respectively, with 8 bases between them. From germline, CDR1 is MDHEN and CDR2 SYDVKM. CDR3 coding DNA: TGTGCCAGCAGTTCGGGACAACAAGAGACCCAGTACTTC. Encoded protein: CASSSGQQETQYF.

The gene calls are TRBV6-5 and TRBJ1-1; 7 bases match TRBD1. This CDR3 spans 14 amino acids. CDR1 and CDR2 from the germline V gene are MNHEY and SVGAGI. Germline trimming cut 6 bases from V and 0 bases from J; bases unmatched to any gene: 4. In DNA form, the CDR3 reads TGTGCCAGCAGCCTGGACAGGATGAACACTGAAGCTTTCTTT. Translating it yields CASSLDRMNTEAFF.

The CDR3 reads CASSIFGTSVEDTQYF. In nucleotides, the CDR3 is TGTGCCAGTAGTATCTTTGGGACTAGCGTCGAGGATACGCAGTATTTT. This chain uses TRBV19 with TRBJ2-3, with 10 bases aligning to TRBD2. The CDR3 consists of 16 residues. The V gene's germline CDR1 is LNHDA and CDR2 SQIVND (reference sequence). V was pared by 3 bases and J by 6 bases, with 9 bases of the junction left unmatched.

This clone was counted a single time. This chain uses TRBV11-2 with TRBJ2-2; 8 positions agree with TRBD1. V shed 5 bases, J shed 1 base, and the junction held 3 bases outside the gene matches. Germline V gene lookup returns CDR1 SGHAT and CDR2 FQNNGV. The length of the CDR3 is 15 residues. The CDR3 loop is CASSRDRMNTGELFF. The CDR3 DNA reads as TGTGCCAGCAGCCGGGACAGGATGAACACCGGGGAGCTGTTTTTT.

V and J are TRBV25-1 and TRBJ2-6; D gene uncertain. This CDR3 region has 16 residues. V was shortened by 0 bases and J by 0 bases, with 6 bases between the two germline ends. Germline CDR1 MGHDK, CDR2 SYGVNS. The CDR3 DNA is TGTGCCAGCAGTGAATATAGAGGCTCTGGGGCCAACGTCCTGACTTTC. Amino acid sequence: CASSEYRGSGANVLTF.

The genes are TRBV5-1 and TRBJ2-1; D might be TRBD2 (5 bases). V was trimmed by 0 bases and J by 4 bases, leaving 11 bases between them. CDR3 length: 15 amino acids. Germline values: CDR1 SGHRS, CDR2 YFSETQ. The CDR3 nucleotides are TGCGCCAGCAGCTTGGCCGGGGTCGGTTACAATGAGCAGTTCTTC. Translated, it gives CASSLAGVGYNEQFF.

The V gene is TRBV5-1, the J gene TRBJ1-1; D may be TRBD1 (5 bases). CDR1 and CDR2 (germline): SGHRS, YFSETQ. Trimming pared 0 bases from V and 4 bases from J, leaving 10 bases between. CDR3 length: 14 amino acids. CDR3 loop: CASSLGLGVTEAFF. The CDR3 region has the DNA TGCGCCAGCAGCTTGGGGTTAGGGGTCACTGAAGCTTTCTTT.

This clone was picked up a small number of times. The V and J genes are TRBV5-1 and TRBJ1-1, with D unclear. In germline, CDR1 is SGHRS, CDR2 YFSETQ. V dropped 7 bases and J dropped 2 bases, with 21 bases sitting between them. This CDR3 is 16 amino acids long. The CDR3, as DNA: TGCGCCAGCGAAAGTGAACCGGGTCTTCGTAACACTGAAGCTTTCTTT. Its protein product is CASESEPGLRNTEAFF. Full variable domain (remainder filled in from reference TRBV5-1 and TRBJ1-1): KAGVTQTPRYLIKTRGQQVTLSCSPISGHRSVSWYQQTPGQGLQFLFEYFSETQRNKGNFPGRFSGRQFSNSRSEMNVSTLELGDSALYLCASESEPGLRNTEAFFGQGTRLTVV.

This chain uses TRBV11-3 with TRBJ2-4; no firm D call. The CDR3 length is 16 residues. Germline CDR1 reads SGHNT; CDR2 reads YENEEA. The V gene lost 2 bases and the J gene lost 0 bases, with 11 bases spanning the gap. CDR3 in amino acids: CASSLTAGIAKNIQYF. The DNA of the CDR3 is TGTGCCAGCAGCTTAACAGCTGGGATAGCCAAAAACATTCAGTACTTC. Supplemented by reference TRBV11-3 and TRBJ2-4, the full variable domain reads EAGVVQSPRYKIIEKKQPVAFWCNPISGHNTLYWYLQNLGQGPELLIRYENEEAVDDSQLPKDRFSAERLKGVDSTLKIQPAELGDSAVYLCASSLTAGIAKNIQYFGAGTRLSVL.

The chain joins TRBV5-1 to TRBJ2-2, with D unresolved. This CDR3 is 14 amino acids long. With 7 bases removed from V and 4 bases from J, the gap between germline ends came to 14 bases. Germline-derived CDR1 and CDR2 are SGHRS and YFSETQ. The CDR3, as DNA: TGCGCCAGCCGATCTGTTATCGGCACCGGGGAGCTGTTTTTT. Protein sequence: CASRSVIGTGELFF.

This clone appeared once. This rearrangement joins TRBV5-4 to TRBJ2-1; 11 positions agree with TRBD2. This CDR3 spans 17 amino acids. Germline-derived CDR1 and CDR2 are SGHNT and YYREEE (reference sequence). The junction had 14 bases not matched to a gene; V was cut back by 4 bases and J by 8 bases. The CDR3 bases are TGTGCCAGCAGCCGGGGTAGCGGGGGGGTATTTTTCGATGAGCAGTTCTTC. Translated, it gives CASSRGSGGVFFDEQFF.

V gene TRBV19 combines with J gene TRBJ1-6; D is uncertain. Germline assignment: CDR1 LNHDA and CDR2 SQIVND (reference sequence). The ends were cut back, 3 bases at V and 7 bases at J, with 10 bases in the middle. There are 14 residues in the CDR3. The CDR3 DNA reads TGTGCCAGTAGTATCTTGGGAGAAAATTCACCCCTCCACTTT. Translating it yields CASSILGENSPLHF.

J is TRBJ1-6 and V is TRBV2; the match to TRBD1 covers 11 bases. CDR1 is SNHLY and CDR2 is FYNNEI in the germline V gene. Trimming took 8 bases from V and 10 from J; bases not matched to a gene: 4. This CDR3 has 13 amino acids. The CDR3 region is CASGQGAYSPLHF. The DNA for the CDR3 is TGTGCCAGCGGACAGGGGGCCTACTCACCCCTCCACTTT.

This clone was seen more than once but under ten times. This CDR3 is CASSLEQGFGGLEAFF. The CDR3 DNA follows: TGTGCCAGCAGCTTAGAACAGGGGTTTGGAGGACTTGAAGCTTTCTTT. This rearrangement joins TRBV11-2 to TRBJ1-1; the match to TRBD1 covers 7 bases. CDR3 size: 16 residues. CDR1 is SGHAT and CDR2 is FQNNGV in the germline V gene. With 0 bases clipped from V and 7 bases from J, the junction kept 11 bases outside the gene matches. The complete variable domain, with remaining parts taken from reference TRBV11-2 and TRBJ1-1, reads EAGVAQSPRYKIIEKRQSVAFWCNPISGHATLYWYQQILGQGPKLLIQFQNNGVVDDSQLPKDRFSAERLKGVDSTLKIQPAKLEDSAVYLCASSLEQGFGGLEAFFGQGTRLTVV.

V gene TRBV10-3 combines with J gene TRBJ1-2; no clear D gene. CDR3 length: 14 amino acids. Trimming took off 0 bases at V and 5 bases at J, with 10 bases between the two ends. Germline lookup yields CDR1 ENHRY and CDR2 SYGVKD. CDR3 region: CAISESSTKYGYTF. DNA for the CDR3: TGTGCCATCAGTGAGTCCTCAACCAAGTATGGCTACACCTTC.

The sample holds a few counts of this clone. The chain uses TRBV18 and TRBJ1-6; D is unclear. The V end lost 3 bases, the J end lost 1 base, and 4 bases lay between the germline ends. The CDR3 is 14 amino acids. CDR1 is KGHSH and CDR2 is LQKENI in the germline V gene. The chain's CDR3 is CASSPASYNSPLHF. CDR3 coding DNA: TGTGCCAGCTCACCCGCGTCCTATAATTCACCCCTCCACTTT.

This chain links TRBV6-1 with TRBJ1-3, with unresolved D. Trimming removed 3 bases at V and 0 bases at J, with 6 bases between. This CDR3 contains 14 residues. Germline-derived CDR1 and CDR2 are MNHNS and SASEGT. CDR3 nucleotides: TGTGCCAGCAGTGACTGGTCCTCTGGAAACACCATATATTTT. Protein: CASSDWSSGNTIYF.

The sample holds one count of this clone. The CDR3 DNA reads as TGTGCCACAAAGGAGCGGGCGGGAGTCTCCTACAATGAGCAGTTCTTC. Its protein is CATKERAGVSYNEQFF. The J gene is TRBJ2-1, the V gene TRBV6-4; 7 positions match TRBD2. There are 16 residues in the CDR3. Germline assignment: CDR1 MRHNA and CDR2 SNTAGT. Losses at the gene ends were 10 bases for V and 0 bases for J; bases not matched to a gene: 12.

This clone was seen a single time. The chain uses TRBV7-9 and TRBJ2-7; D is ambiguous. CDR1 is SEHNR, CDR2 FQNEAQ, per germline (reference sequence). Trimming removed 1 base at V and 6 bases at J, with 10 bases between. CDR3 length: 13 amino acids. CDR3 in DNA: TGTGCCAGCAGCTTAGAGAACCGACGCGAGCAGTACTTC. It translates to CASSLENRREQYF.

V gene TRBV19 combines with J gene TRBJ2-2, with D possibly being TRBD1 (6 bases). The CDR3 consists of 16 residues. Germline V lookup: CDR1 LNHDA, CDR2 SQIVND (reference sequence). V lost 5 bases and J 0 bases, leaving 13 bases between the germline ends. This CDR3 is CASSPLGAANTGELFF. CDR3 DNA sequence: TGTGCCAGTAGTCCCCTGGGGGCCGCGAACACCGGGGAGCTGTTTTTT.

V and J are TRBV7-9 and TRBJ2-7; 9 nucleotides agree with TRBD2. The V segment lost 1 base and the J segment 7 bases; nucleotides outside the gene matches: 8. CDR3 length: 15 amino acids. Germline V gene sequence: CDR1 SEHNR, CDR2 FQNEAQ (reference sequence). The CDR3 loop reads CASSLGLAGSWEQYF. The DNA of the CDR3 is TGTGCCAGCAGCTTAGGGCTAGCGGGATCGTGGGAGCAGTACTTC.